This T cell receptor beta chain appears in the sequencing data of a study of T-cell reconstitution after alpha-beta-depleted transplantation in children. Construction of the TCRbeta library involved unique molecular identifiers. TCRdb called the PCR reads again in MiXCR, with one record for every CDR3 protein. The table lists about 340,000 distinct CDR3 sequences, about 9.4% of them singletons. Deletions cut 5 bases from V and 4 bases from J, with 15 bases between. This CDR3 has 15 residues. The germline gives CDR1 SGHVS, CDR2 FQNEAQ. The sample holds one count of this clonotype. Sequenced here: PBMCs from the stem cell graft donor, sampled from the stem cell graft. This clonotype was obtained from a human donor who donated a stem cell graft to a child with acute lymphoblastic leukemia. This chain connects TRBV7-8 to TRBJ2-1; D not resolved. CDR3 sequence (DNA): TGTGCCAGCAGCGGACGATTCGAAAATTACAATGAGCAGTTCTTC. It codes for CASSGRFENYNEQFF.